The 18 T cell receptor beta chains reported below all come from one sample, sequenced in a study of T cell changes during pregnancy in multiple sclerosis. Assay: immunoSEQ multiplex PCR; the TCRdb copy retains only in-frame clones and omits some. This repertoire shows tens of thousands of clones, 85% to 95% found once; its top ten account for 0.39%. The sequenced sample was CD4+ T cells from peripheral blood mononuclear cells, obtained in the second trimester of pregnancy. The receptor source for this set is a female donor with multiple sclerosis, enrolled in a pregnancy study.

J is TRBJ2-6 and V is TRBV19; a weak D match, TRBD2 (7 bases). Germline-derived CDR1 and CDR2 are LNHDA and SQIVND (reference sequence). The germline V and J ends were trimmed by 3 bases and 3 bases, with 12 bases remaining between them. This CDR3 region has 16 residues. CDR3 nucleotide sequence: TGTGCCAGTAGTATGGGGGGGGCAAATGGGGCCAACGTCCTGACTTTC. It translates to CASSMGGANGANVLTF.

This sequence joins TRBV5-5 and TRBJ1-6; the D gene is possibly TRBD1 (5 bases). The CDR3 totals 16 residues. V lost 5 bases and J 5 bases, leaving 17 bases between the germline ends. The germline CDR1 and CDR2 sequences are SGHKS and YYEKEE (reference sequence). CDR3 in amino acids: CASRRQLQGDNSPLHF. In DNA form, the CDR3 reads TGTGCCAGCAGGCGCCAACTCCAGGGCGATAATTCACCCCTCCACTTT. Drawing the rest from reference TRBV5-5 and TRBJ1-6, the complete variable domain is DAGVTQSPTHLIKTRGQQVTLRCSPISGHKSVSWYQQVLGQGPQFIFQYYEKEERGRGNFPDRFSARQFPNYSSELNVNALLLGDSALYLCASRRQLQGDNSPLHFGNGTRLTVT.

CDR3 nucleotides: TGTGCCAGCAGTTTTAGGGGCCCAGACTATGGCTACACCTTC. This codes for CASSFRGPDYGYTF. The rearrangement uses TRBV6-5 and TRBJ1-2; maybe TRBD1 (5 bases). CDR1 is MNHEY, CDR2 SVGAGI, per germline. The V gene lost 4 bases and the J gene lost 3 bases, with 12 bases spanning the gap. The CDR3 is 14 amino acids.

V gene TRBV2 combines with J gene TRBJ2-2, with 16 bases lining up with TRBD2. The germline V gene encodes CDR1 SNHLY and CDR2 FYNNEI. After removal of 5 bases from V and 6 bases from J, the junction contained 12 bases not matched to a gene. The CDR3 contains 19 residues. CDR3 residues: CASSPGTSGRVHRAGELFF. The CDR3 DNA follows: TGTGCCAGCAGTCCCGGGACTAGCGGGAGGGTACACAGGGCCGGGGAGCTGTTTTTT.

The chain employs TRBV6-4 and TRBJ1-2; 7 bases align to TRBD1. The CDR3 runs to 14 residues. Per the germline V gene, CDR1 is MRHNA and CDR2 is SNTAGT. V shed 6 bases and J 2 bases; nucleotides not matched to a gene: 6. DNA for the CDR3: TGTGCCAGCAGGGCTTCGACAGGGAACTATGGCTACACCTTC. Translation gives CASRASTGNYGYTF.

The chain has TRBV2 and TRBJ2-1; 11 bases align to TRBD2. There are 14 residues in the CDR3. V lost 8 bases, J lost 4 bases, and 4 bases stayed unmatched. Germline lookup yields CDR1 SNHLY and CDR2 FYNNEI. The CDR3 nucleotides are TGTGCCAGCCGGACTAGCGGGCGTTACAATGAGCAGTTCTTC. Translating it yields CASRTSGRYNEQFF.

The chain employs TRBV10-1 and TRBJ2-2, with unresolved D. The CDR3 is made up of 14 amino acids. The germline V and J ends were trimmed by 0 bases and 6 bases, with 8 bases remaining between them. Germline assignment: CDR1 WNHNN and CDR2 SYGVQD (reference sequence). CDR3 nucleotide sequence: TGCGCCAGCAGTGAGTCGATCCCGGCCGGGGAGCTGTTTTTT. It codes for CASSESIPAGELFF.

The rearrangement links TRBV2 to TRBJ1-5, with a possible D match to TRBD1 (5 bases). V was cut by 0 bases and J by 5 bases, with 14 bases left in between. Germline loops: CDR1 SNHLY, CDR2 FYNNEI. This CDR3 is built from 16 residues. CDR3 in amino acids: CASSEALRGGDQPQHF. The DNA of the CDR3 is TGTGCCAGCAGTGAAGCGCTTCGGGGGGGAGATCAGCCCCAGCATTTT.

This clone was counted a single time. The rearrangement uses TRBV4-3 and TRBJ1-1; TRBD1 matches at 8 bases. With V trimmed by 1 base and J by 0 bases, 7 bases remained unmatched. The germline V gene has CDR1 LGHNA and CDR2 YSLEER. The CDR3 sequence is 17 residues long. CDR3 amino acids: CASSQGVAGGLNTEAFF. The CDR3 region has the DNA TGCGCCAGCAGCCAAGGGGTGGCAGGGGGCTTGAACACTGAAGCTTTCTTT.

Regarding this clone: One end of the junction varies from germline; a read error may be responsible. The gene calls are TRBV28 and TRBJ1-2; perhaps TRBD1 as D (6 bases). This CDR3 region has 11 residues. The germline V gene has CDR1 MDHEN and CDR2 SYDVKM. The CDR3 nucleotides are TGTGCCACCCAGGGGCGGGAGTGGGAACTCTTC. Translated: CATQGREWELF.

This clone was detected only a few times. The genes are TRBV18 and TRBJ2-2; TRBD1 aligns across 9 bases. The CDR3 length is 16 residues. After removal of 1 base from V and 5 bases from J, the junction contained 5 bases not matched to a gene. CDR1 is KGHSH, CDR2 LQKENI, per germline. CDR3 DNA: TGTGCCAGCTCACCACAGGGACAGGGTTCGACCGGGGAGCTGTTTTTT. Translated: CASSPQGQGSTGELFF.

The chain is built from TRBV27 and TRBJ2-2, with 8 bases aligning to TRBD1. The trim removed 5 bases at V and 3 bases at J, leaving 5 bases unmatched. This CDR3 is built from 15 residues. Germline-derived CDR1 and CDR2 are MNHEY and SMNVEV (reference sequence). CDR3 protein: CASSRRTGYTGELFF. DNA for the CDR3: TGTGCCAGCAGTAGGCGGACAGGGTACACCGGGGAGCTGTTTTTT.

Written as DNA, the CDR3 is TGTGCCAGCAGTTACTCGACCGGGGCGGGAGGCACTGAAGCTTTCTTT. Protein product: CASSYSTGAGGTEAFF. The chain combines TRBV6-5 with TRBJ1-1; D may be TRBD1 (5 bases). Trimming removed 0 bases at V and 4 bases at J, with 15 bases between. The CDR3 totals 16 residues. Per the germline V gene, CDR1 is MNHEY and CDR2 is SVGAGI.

This clone was observed a single time. The CDR3 reads CSVTAGLAGGSSYNEQFF. In nucleotides, the CDR3 is TGCAGCGTTACCGCGGGACTAGCGGGGGGGAGCTCCTACAATGAGCAGTTCTTC. The V gene is TRBV29-1, the J gene TRBJ2-1; TRBD2 agrees at 16 bases. The CDR3 is 18 residues long. V trimming: 5 bases; J trimming: 0 bases; junction bases outside the gene matches: 7. In germline, CDR1 is SQVTM, CDR2 ANQGSEA.

The chain employs TRBV19 and TRBJ1-6; the match to TRBD1 covers 9 bases. CDR3 size: 15 residues. J lost 7 bases, V lost 7 bases, and 8 bases had no gene match. Germline-derived CDR1 and CDR2 are LNHDA and SQIVND (reference sequence). CDR3: CASTDRGEGNSPLHF. For the CDR3, the DNA is TGTGCCAGTACGGACAGGGGAGAGGGGAATTCACCCCTCCACTTT.

The genes are TRBV6-5 and TRBJ1-5; D might be TRBD1 (5 bases). The germline V and J ends were trimmed by 6 bases and 3 bases, with 12 bases remaining between them. This CDR3 has 14 residues. In germline, CDR1 is MNHEY, CDR2 SVGAGI. The CDR3 DNA reads TGTGCCAGCAGAAACCAGGGATACAATCAGCCCCAGCATTTT. Its translation is CASRNQGYNQPQHF.

This chain links TRBV5-6 with TRBJ1-2, with TRBD1 matching 8 bases. With V trimmed by 6 bases and J by 10 bases, 14 bases remained unmatched. Per the germline V gene, CDR1 is SGHDT and CDR2 is YYEEEE. The CDR3 has 14 amino acids. The CDR3 bases are TGTGCCAGCACCAACAGGGGGGGGTCTATTGACTACACCTTC. Its protein product is CASTNRGGSIDYTF.

The chain employs TRBV5-1 and TRBJ1-3; 9 nucleotides match TRBD1. Trimming took 4 bases from V and 4 from J; bases not matched to a gene: 15. The CDR3 loop spans 18 amino acids. CDR1 and CDR2 from the germline V gene are SGHRS and YFSETQ. CDR3 sequence: CASSPEGTGFSLGNTIYF. As DNA, the CDR3 is TGCGCCAGCAGCCCGGAGGGGACAGGGTTCTCTTTAGGAAACACCATATATTTT.